Included here is one TCR beta chain sequence, with context. Its antigen is still unknown. For every subset, genomic DNA was evenly distributed across several immunoSEQ plates. This table comes from immunoSEQ multiplex PCR, and its TCRdb copy is limited to in-frame clones, with some not included. The data contain 1.4 million to 1.5 million clones, roughly 96% of them singletons. These data originate in a study of shared clonotypes between healthy human individuals. About the research overall: Three plates each covered CD4 naive and memory; CD8 naive two, CD8 memory one. Whole-study findings and limits: Rarefaction analysis demonstrated incomplete sorted-subset sequencing notwithstanding large depth.

Trimming took 0 bases from V and 7 from J, leaving 16 bases between them. Germline values: CDR1 KGHSH, CDR2 LQKENI. The CDR3 is made up of 15 amino acids. This sequence joins TRBV18 and TRBJ2-7; D is undetermined. This TCR came from a man aged 30-40 years in good health. What was sequenced was naive CD4+ T cells sorted from blood. Indicated subset: CD45RA+ positively selected. CDR3 DNA sequence: TGTGCCAGCTCACCACCATCTGCAAAAGGAAGGGAGCAGTACTTC. This translates into CASSPPSAKGREQYF.